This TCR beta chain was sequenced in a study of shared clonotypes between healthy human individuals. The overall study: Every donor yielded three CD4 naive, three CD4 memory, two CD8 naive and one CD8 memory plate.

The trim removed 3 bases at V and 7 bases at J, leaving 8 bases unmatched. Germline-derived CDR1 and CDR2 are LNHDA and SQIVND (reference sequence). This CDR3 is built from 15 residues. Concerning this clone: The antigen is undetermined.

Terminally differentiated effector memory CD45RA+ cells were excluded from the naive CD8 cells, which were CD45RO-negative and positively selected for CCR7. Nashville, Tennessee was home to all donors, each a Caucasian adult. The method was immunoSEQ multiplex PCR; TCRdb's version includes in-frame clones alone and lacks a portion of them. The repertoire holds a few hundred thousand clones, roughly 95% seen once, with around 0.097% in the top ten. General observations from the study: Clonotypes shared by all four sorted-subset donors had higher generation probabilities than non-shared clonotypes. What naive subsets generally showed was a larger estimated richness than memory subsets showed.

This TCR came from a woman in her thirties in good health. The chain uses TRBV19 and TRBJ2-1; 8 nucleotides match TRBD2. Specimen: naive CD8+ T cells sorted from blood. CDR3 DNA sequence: TGTGCCAGTAGTATCCTTGGCGGGAGGTTGAATGAGCAGTTCTTC. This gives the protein CASSILGGRLNEQFF.